This T cell receptor beta chain derives from a study of T-cell reconstitution after alpha-beta-depleted transplantation in children. Study-level findings and limits: One year after transplant, T-cell counts and diversity came mostly from newly produced T cells. Surviving recipient T cells and thymic progenitors produced the high day-60 TCRbeta diversity seen in some patients. Reported findings indicate that, about two months after transplant, alpha-beta T cells came from several hundred expanded clones, which were derived from non-depleted graft cells.

With respect to this clonotype: Its antigen is unidentified.

Unique molecular identifiers were used to barcode this TCRbeta library. One entry per CDR3 protein, called by TCRdb with MiXCR from the PCR reads. In the table there are hundreds of thousands of distinct CDR3 sequences, over 10% of which are singletons. Germline lookup yields CDR1 SGHNT and CDR2 YYREEE (reference sequence). The V gene end was trimmed by 2 bases and the J gene end by 12 bases; junction bases not matched to a gene: 14. The CDR3 is 15 amino acids. The chain links TRBV5-4 to TRBJ2-1; the match to TRBD2 covers 7 bases. The source of this sequence is a girl aged 2-10 years with congenital amegakaryocytic thrombocytopenia, due to receive a stem cell transplant. The source was PBMCs, collected before TCRalphabeta/CD19-depleted stem cell transplant. DNA for the CDR3: TGTGCCAGCAGCTTTTCAGCGGGACCCGAGGTAGGGCAGTTCTTC. Its protein is CASSFSAGPEVGQFF.